One sample yielded the 19 T cell receptor beta chains listed below, sequenced in a study of T cells in Graves' hyperthyroidism and ophthalmopathy. The source material, RNA transcripts, was used to amplify TCR beta CDR3 regions. The TCR CDR3 was amplified in a first-round RT-PCR using the HTBI primer set. From the multiplex PCR reads, TCRdb called clonotypes with MiXCR, one entry per CDR3 protein. Counted here are approximately 610,000 distinct CDR3 sequences, 16% occurring once; the ten biggest clones make up around a sixth. Sequenced material: blood. The source of these receptors is a woman between 18 and 30 years old with Graves' hyperthyroidism.

This clonotype was seen at least ten times. The V and J genes are TRBV7-2 and TRBJ2-5; no clear D. The V gene's germline CDR1 is SGHTA and CDR2 FQGNSA. Trimming took 0 bases from V and 4 from J, leaving 6 bases between them. The CDR3 is made up of 13 amino acids. CDR3 residues: CASSLARLETQYF. In DNA form, the CDR3 reads TGTGCCAGCAGCTTAGCGCGCCTAGAGACCCAGTACTTC.

The chain links TRBV27 to TRBJ1-2; no clear D. Trimming left V 2 bases short and J 0 bases short, with 7 bases between. Germline CDR1 MNHEY, CDR2 SMNVEV (reference sequence). The CDR3 length is 14 residues. Here the CDR3 reads CASSLQRANYGYTF. CDR3 nucleotides: TGTGCCAGCAGTTTACAGAGAGCTAACTATGGCTACACCTTC.

This clonotype was detected a few times. This rearrangement joins TRBV5-1 to TRBJ1-5, with D perhaps matching TRBD1 (5 bases). The CDR3 extends over 13 amino acids. Trimming took 4 bases from V and 6 from J, leaving 11 bases between them. CDR1 is SGHRS, CDR2 YFSETQ, per germline. The CDR3 DNA reads TGCGCCAGCAGCCCGGGACCCAGTCAGCCCCAGCATTTT. Its translation is CASSPGPSQPQHF.

A note on this clonotype: This may arise from a read error, as a much more abundant clone is one base away. The gene calls are TRBV13 and TRBJ2-3; 11 nucleotides align to TRBD2. J lost 3 bases, V lost 6 bases, and 5 bases had no gene match. Germline V CDR1 and CDR2: PRHDT, FYEKMQ (reference sequence). The CDR3 is made up of 15 amino acids. CDR3 amino acids: CASSKLAGETDTQYF. CDR3 nucleotides: TGTGCCAGCAGTAAACTAGCGGGAGAAACAGATACGCAGTATTTT.

The gene calls are TRBV12-3 or TRBV12-4 and TRBJ2-2; perhaps TRBD1 as D (5 bases). The CDR3 contains 13 residues. The germline V and J ends were trimmed by 5 bases and 7 bases, with 11 bases remaining between them. The CDR3 is CASSVRASGELFF. The CDR3 nucleotides are TGTGCCAGCAGTGTCAGGGCGAGCGGGGAGCTGTTTTTT.

This clonotype was recorded many times. The CDR3 region has the DNA TGCAGTGCTAGATTCGGCGGAGGGAACACTGAAGCTTTCTTT. Translated: CSARFGGGNTEAFF. The genes are TRBV20-1 and TRBJ1-1; no clear D gene. This CDR3 is 14 amino acids long. Germline V gene lookup returns CDR1 DFQATT and CDR2 SNEGSKA (reference sequence). Trimming shortened V by 2 bases and J by 1 base, and 11 bases separated the two germline ends.

This clonotype was observed a handful of times. The CDR3 sequence is CASSGAGIYGYTF. DNA of the CDR3: TGTGCCAGCAGCGGGGCGGGGATATATGGCTACACCTTC. V and J are TRBV11-2 and TRBJ1-2, with D perhaps TRBD1 (5 bases). Trimming shortened V by 5 bases and J by 5 bases, and 12 bases separated the two germline ends. The CDR3 totals 13 residues. In germline, CDR1 is SGHAT, CDR2 FQNNGV.

The CDR3 is CSAITTGGLADTQYF. The CDR3 region has the DNA TGCAGCGCCATTACAACAGGGGGCCTCGCAGATACGCAGTATTTT. This chain uses TRBV29-1 with TRBJ2-3; 9 bases fit TRBD1. The CDR3 contains 15 residues. Germline values: CDR1 SQVTM, CDR2 ANQGSEA. J lost 4 bases, V lost 7 bases, and 12 bases had no gene match.

This clonotype was seen more than once but under ten times. The chain recombines TRBV7-9 with TRBJ1-1; D is uncertain. Germline V lookup: CDR1 SEHNR, CDR2 FQNEAQ (reference sequence). The CDR3 is made up of 13 amino acids. V was pared by 5 bases and J by 7 bases, with 14 bases between. The CDR3 DNA reads as TGTGCCAGCAGCCCCGGGGAGGACCTTGAAGCTTTCTTT. Its protein is CASSPGEDLEAFF.

This clonotype came up many times. The rearrangement links TRBV3-1 to TRBJ2-1, with a weak D call TRBD2 (5 bases). The CDR3 sequence is 12 residues long. The V gene lost 3 bases and the J gene lost 10 bases, with 10 bases spanning the gap. CDR1 and CDR2 from the germline V gene are LGHDT and YNNKEL (reference sequence). This CDR3 reads CASSHTRDEQFF. In DNA, the CDR3 is TGTGCCAGCAGCCACACTAGAGACGAGCAGTTCTTC.

This clonotype appeared many times. This sequence joins TRBV6-6 and TRBJ2-5; 7 bases fit TRBD2. CDR3 size: 16 residues. With 0 bases clipped from V and 6 bases from J, the junction kept 10 bases outside the gene matches. Germline CDR1 and CDR2: MNHNY and SVGAGI (reference sequence). Written as DNA, the CDR3 is TGTGCCAGCAGTTACTCGAAGGCAGGGAGGGTGCAGACCCAGTACTTC. It yields the protein CASSYSKAGRVQTQYF.

The chain employs TRBV4-1 and TRBJ2-5; 9 nucleotides agree with TRBD2. Germline lookup yields CDR1 MGHRA and CDR2 YSYEKL. The CDR3 loop spans 14 amino acids. V was clipped by 4 bases and J by 4 bases; unmatched bases: 4. The CDR3 protein is CASSPSGMGETQYF. As DNA, the CDR3 is TGCGCCAGCAGCCCTAGCGGGATGGGAGAGACCCAGTACTTC.

This clonotype came up a few times. This chain joins TRBV7-9 and TRBJ2-1, with 9 positions matching TRBD1. Germline V gene sequence: CDR1 SEHNR, CDR2 FQNEAQ (reference sequence). This CDR3 spans 17 amino acids. The J segment lost 5 bases and the V segment lost 0 bases, leaving 8 bases of the junction unmatched. In DNA, the CDR3 is TGTGCCAGCAGCTTAGCACAAAACAGGGGGCTCAACAATGAGCAGTTCTTC. Translated: CASSLAQNRGLNNEQFF. Full variable domain (outside the CDR3, taken from reference TRBV7-9 and TRBJ2-1): DTGVSQNPRHKITKRGQNVTFRCDPISEHNRLYWYRQTLGQGPEFLTYFQNEAQLEKSRLLSDRFSAERPKGSFSTLEIQRTEQGDSAMYLCASSLAQNRGLNNEQFFGPGTRLTVL.

This clonotype has a count of ten or more. The chain has TRBV20-1 and TRBJ2-7; 7 bases match TRBD2. The CDR3 has 14 residues. V gave up 3 bases and J gave up 5 bases; unmatched junction bases: 10. Germline values: CDR1 DFQATT, CDR2 SNEGSKA (reference sequence). The CDR3 DNA reads as TGCAGTGCTAGGGAGACTAGCTGGAGCGACGAGCAGTACTTC. Translated: CSARETSWSDEQYF.

This clonotype was observed many times. The chain has TRBV7-2 and TRBJ2-3, with 8 bases lining up with TRBD2. The trim removed 1 base at V and 4 bases at J, leaving 1 base unmatched. The CDR3 runs 14 residues. The germline gives CDR1 SGHTA, CDR2 FQGNSA. For the CDR3, the DNA is TGTGCCAGCAGCTTAGTACTAGCGGCAGATACGCAGTATTTT. Its protein product is CASSLVLAADTQYF.

This clonotype came up many times. This sequence joins TRBV30 and TRBJ2-3; 9 bases fit TRBD2. Germline loops: CDR1 GTSNPN, CDR2 SVGIG (reference sequence). The CDR3 length is 16 residues. J gave up 8 bases and V 2 bases, and 14 bases lay outside the gene matches. CDR3 nucleotides: TGTGCCTGGAGTCCACCGGGACTAGCCCTAGCCGGTACGCAGTATTTT. This gives the protein CAWSPPGLALAGTQYF.

This clonotype has just a few counts. A clone one base away is much larger, so this may be a read error. The chain links TRBV3-1 to TRBJ1-1, with 7 bases identical to TRBD1. Germline CDR1 reads LGHDT; CDR2 reads YNNKEL (reference sequence). This CDR3 is 13 amino acids long. The DNA of the CDR3 is TGTGCCAGCAGCCGGGGACAGAGCACTGACGCTTTCTTT. It translates to CASSRGQSTDAFF.

In DNA, the CDR3 is TGTGCCAGCAGTTTAAGTCAAACCGCCTCCTACAATGAGCAGTTCTTC. It codes for CASSLSQTASYNEQFF. This chain uses TRBV27 with TRBJ2-1, with unresolved D. V was clipped by 2 bases and J by 0 bases, with 11 bases between them. The CDR3 is made up of 16 amino acids. The germline V gene encodes CDR1 MNHEY and CDR2 SMNVEV (reference sequence).

The V gene is TRBV7-3, the J gene TRBJ2-1; no firm D call. The CDR3 is made up of 14 amino acids. Germline CDR1 is SGHTA and CDR2 is FQGTGA. Trimming left V 5 bases short and J 7 bases short, with 15 bases between. CDR3 loop: CASSPGEQWNEQFF. The CDR3 DNA reads as TGTGCCAGCAGCCCCGGTGAACAGTGGAATGAGCAGTTCTTC. Based on the CDR3 plus reference TRBV7-3 and TRBJ2-1, the full variable domain is GAGVSQTPSNKVTEKGKYVELRCDPISGHTALYWYRQSLGQGPEFLIYFQGTGAADDSGLPNDRFFAVRPEGSVSTLKIQRTERGDSAVYLCASSPGEQWNEQFFGPGTRLTVL.